This T cell receptor beta chain was obtained from a study of long-term antiretroviral therapy in people with HIV. The CDR3 loop spans 15 amino acids. The germline V gene has CDR1 SGHRS and CDR2 YFSETQ. The V gene lost 7 bases and the J gene lost 0 bases, with 16 bases spanning the gap. They ran version v3.0 of the immunoSEQ assay at survey level. Generated by immunoSEQ multiplex PCR, the TCRdb table keeps only in-frame clones and is missing some. This sample yields 13,000 or so clones, of which about 80% are seen a single time; around 14% belongs to the top ten. This TCR was sampled from a man aged 40-49 years with HIV. The chain is built from TRBV5-1 and TRBJ1-1; maybe TRBD1 (5 bases). The source material was unsorted PBMCs, sampled 3.2 years before starting antiretroviral therapy. The CDR3 sequence: CASFATGTMNTEAFF. CDR3 coding DNA: TGCGCCAGCTTTGCAACCGGGACGATGAACACTGAAGCTTTCTTT.